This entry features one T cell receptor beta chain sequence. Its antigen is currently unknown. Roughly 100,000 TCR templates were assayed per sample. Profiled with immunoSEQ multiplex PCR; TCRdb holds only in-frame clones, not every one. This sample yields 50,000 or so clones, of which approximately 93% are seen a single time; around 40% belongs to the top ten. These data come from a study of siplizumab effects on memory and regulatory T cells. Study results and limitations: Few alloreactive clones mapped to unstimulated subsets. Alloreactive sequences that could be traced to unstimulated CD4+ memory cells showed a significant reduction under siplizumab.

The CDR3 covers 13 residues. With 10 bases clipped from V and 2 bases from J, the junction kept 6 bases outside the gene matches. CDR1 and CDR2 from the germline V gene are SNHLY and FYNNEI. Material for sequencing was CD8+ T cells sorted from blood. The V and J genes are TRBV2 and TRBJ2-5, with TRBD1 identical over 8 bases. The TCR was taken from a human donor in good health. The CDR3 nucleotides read TGTGCCATAGCGTGGGACAGGCAAGAGACCCAGTACTTC. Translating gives CAIAWDRQETQYF.